The 25 T cell receptor beta chains in this list originate from one sample, sequenced in a study of human thymus T cells. Sequencing used immunoSEQ multiplex PCR; TCRdb keeps in-frame clones, though not all of them. The sample lists fewer than 85,000 clones, 95% occurring once. The thymus tissue came from resections taken during corrective heart surgery. Sequencing used thymus tissue. These receptors all come from a girl under two years old with a congenital heart defect but otherwise immunologically healthy.

This clone appeared once. The gene calls are TRBV19 and TRBJ1-2; D is undetermined. Germline-derived CDR1 and CDR2 are LNHDA and SQIVND (reference sequence). CDR3 length: 12 residues. With 6 bases removed from V and 7 bases from J, the gap between germline ends came to 12 bases. The CDR3 region is CASSALRRGYTF. The CDR3 bases are TGTGCCAGTAGCGCCCTACGTCGTGGCTACACCTTC.

The chain links TRBV4-1 to TRBJ2-7; D is perhaps TRBD2 (5 bases). Germline V gives CDR1 MGHRA, CDR2 YSYEKL. CDR3 length: 14 amino acids. Trimming shortened V by 0 bases and J by 7 bases, and 13 bases separated the two germline ends. The CDR3 is CASSQDTSLGEQYF. The DNA of the CDR3 is TGCGCCAGCAGCCAAGATACATCACTAGGTGAGCAGTACTTC.

The rearrangement links TRBV7-2 to TRBJ2-7; 10 bases align to TRBD2. The germline V gene has CDR1 SGHTA and CDR2 FQGNSA. V lost 1 base, J lost 6 bases, and 9 bases stayed unmatched. There are 16 residues in the CDR3. The CDR3 nucleotides read TGTGCCAGCAGCTTAGTGCGGCTAGCGGGAGCCACCGAGCAGTACTTC. Translation: CASSLVRLAGATEQYF.

The table lists this clone with a count of one. This rearrangement joins TRBV9 to TRBJ1-5; no definite D call. From germline, CDR1 is SGDLS and CDR2 YYNGEE. V dropped 3 bases and J dropped 6 bases, with 7 bases sitting between them. CDR3 length: 12 amino acids. The CDR3 DNA reads TGTGCCAGCAGCGCCGGAGGTCAGCCCCAGCATTTT. Protein sequence: CASSAGGQPQHF.

V gene TRBV19 combines with J gene TRBJ1-2, with D possibly TRBD1 on 5 matching bases. The CDR3 extends over 16 amino acids. CDR1 LNHDA and CDR2 SQIVND come from the germline V gene (reference sequence). V was cut by 1 base and J by 4 bases, with 16 bases left in between. CDR3 residues: CASSIVGQGLAYGYTF. CDR3 sequence (DNA): TGTGCCAGTAGTATAGTCGGGCAGGGTTTGGCCTATGGCTACACCTTC.

The V call is TRBV7-2, the J call TRBJ1-4; 9 bases line up with TRBD1. The CDR3 covers 17 residues. The trim removed 0 bases at V and 1 base at J, leaving 3 bases unmatched. Germline CDR1 SGHTA, CDR2 FQGNSA. CDR3 loop: CASSLAGTGLTNEKLFF. CDR3 sequence (DNA): TGTGCCAGCAGCTTAGCAGGGACAGGGCTAACTAATGAAAAACTGTTTTTT.

The chain couples TRBV4-3 to TRBJ1-5; D is unclear. The CDR3 is 17 residues long. Germline CDR1 reads LGHNA; CDR2 reads YSLEER. The V end lost 1 base, the J end lost 0 bases, and 13 bases lay between the germline ends. The CDR3 DNA reads as TGCGCCAGCAGCCAAGTTCCGGTTACTAATAGCAATCAGCCCCAGCATTTT. This sequence encodes CASSQVPVTNSNQPQHF.

As DNA, the CDR3 is TGTGCCAGCAGCCCATCTAGGGCCCCAGGCAATGAGCAGTTCTTC. Its protein is CASSPSRAPGNEQFF. This chain links TRBV5-6 with TRBJ2-1; the D is unclear. V was trimmed by 4 bases and J by 6 bases, leaving 17 bases between them. CDR3 length: 15 amino acids. Germline loops: CDR1 SGHDT, CDR2 YYEEEE.

V and J are TRBV5-1 and TRBJ1-5; D is possibly TRBD1 (5 bases). This CDR3 is built from 16 residues. The V end lost 3 bases, the J end lost 1 base, and 14 bases lay between the germline ends. CDR1 SGHRS and CDR2 YFSETQ come from the germline V gene. The CDR3, as DNA: TGCGCCAGCAGCTATGATGGCAGGGAAAGCAATCAGCCCCAGCATTTT. It codes for CASSYDGRESNQPQHF.

The count of this clone is one. This chain links TRBV5-1 with TRBJ2-7; D is unresolved. The CDR3 spans 15 residues. Germline values: CDR1 SGHRS, CDR2 YFSETQ. The V end was cut by 0 bases, the J end by 4 bases, with 14 bases between. This CDR3 is CASSLGCRSPYEQYF. In nucleotides, the CDR3 is TGCGCCAGCAGCTTGGGTTGTAGGAGCCCTTACGAGCAGTACTTC.

This chain links TRBV11-2 with TRBJ2-1, with D unclear. CDR3 size: 15 residues. Germline values: CDR1 SGHAT, CDR2 FQNNGV. Trimming stripped 2 bases from V and 7 bases from J, with 15 bases between. This CDR3 reads CASSLFKVTGNEQFF. CDR3 sequence (DNA): TGTGCCAGCAGCTTATTCAAGGTGACTGGGAATGAGCAGTTCTTC.

The CDR3 sequence is CASLDRAKNIQYF. The CDR3 region has the DNA TGTGCCAGCCTGGACCGAGCCAAAAACATTCAGTACTTC. The V gene is TRBV7-9, the J gene TRBJ2-4, with D unclear. V gave up 8 bases and J gave up 0 bases, with 8 bases separating them. Germline assignment: CDR1 SEHNR and CDR2 FQNEAQ (reference sequence). CDR3 length: 13 residues.

The V and J genes are TRBV4-2 and TRBJ2-1; TRBD1 agrees at 7 bases. CDR3 length: 17 amino acids. Germline assignment: CDR1 LGHNA and CDR2 YNFKEQ. Unmatched junction bases numbered 14, after V lost 5 bases and J lost 4 bases. In DNA form, the CDR3 reads TGTGCCAGCAGCACATTGCCGACAGGGAGCCTTTACAATGAGCAGTTCTTC. Translating gives CASSTLPTGSLYNEQFF.

The genes are TRBV11-2 and TRBJ2-1; a weak D match, TRBD1 (6 bases). The germline CDR1 and CDR2 sequences are SGHAT and FQNNGV. There are 16 residues in the CDR3. With 2 bases removed from V and 4 bases from J, the gap between germline ends came to 15 bases. The CDR3: CASSLIQGTQYNEQFF. The CDR3 DNA reads TGTGCCAGCAGCTTAATCCAAGGGACACAGTACAATGAGCAGTTCTTC.

The V call is TRBV7-3, the J call TRBJ2-3, with D unclear. Germline V gene data show CDR1 as SGHTA and CDR2 as FQGTGA. This CDR3 region has 14 residues. Trimming removed 0 bases at V and 2 bases at J, with 6 bases between. The CDR3 reads CASSLTSATDTQYF. DNA for the CDR3: TGTGCCAGCAGCTTAACCTCAGCCACAGATACGCAGTATTTT.

The rearrangement links TRBV7-6 to TRBJ1-2; 8 nucleotides agree with TRBD1. The ends lost 5 bases at V and 4 bases at J; junction bases unmatched: 15. Germline CDR1 and CDR2: SGHVS and FNYEAQ. The CDR3 loop spans 17 amino acids. The chain's CDR3 is CASSEYRGGLSFYGYTF. Here the CDR3 DNA reads TGTGCCAGCAGCGAATACAGGGGGGGGTTATCATTCTATGGCTACACCTTC.

The chain combines TRBV4-3 with TRBJ2-1; 12 bases are a match to TRBD2. The length of the CDR3 is 17 residues. With 0 bases clipped from V and 7 bases from J, the junction kept 7 bases outside the gene matches. Germline CDR1 LGHNA, CDR2 YSLEER. CDR3 bases: TGCGCCAGCAGCCAAGATTTTATGACTAGCGGGAGTAATGAGCAGTTCTTC. Translating it yields CASSQDFMTSGSNEQFF.

This rearrangement joins TRBV14 to TRBJ2-1; D unresolved. Germline CDR1 is SGHDN and CDR2 is FVKESK. This CDR3 comprises 16 residues. V lost 0 bases and J lost 0, with 9 bases in between. The DNA for the CDR3 is TGTGCCAGCAGCCAAGATGGCCCCAGCTCCTACAATGAGCAGTTCTTC. This codes for CASSQDGPSSYNEQFF.

This sequence joins TRBV9 and TRBJ2-7, with D possibly matching TRBD2 (5 bases). The CDR3 sequence is 14 residues long. The V end lost 2 bases, the J end lost 0 bases, and 9 bases lay between the germline ends. Germline CDR1 is SGDLS and CDR2 is YYNGEE. The CDR3 bases are TGTGCCAGCAGCGTCGGAGGTTCCTCCTACGAGCAGTACTTC. This sequence encodes CASSVGGSSYEQYF.

The genes are TRBV27 and TRBJ2-2; D is undetermined. The length of the CDR3 is 14 residues. In germline, CDR1 is MNHEY, CDR2 SMNVEV (reference sequence). With 3 bases removed from V and 2 bases from J, the gap between germline ends came to 7 bases. The CDR3 nucleotides are TGTGCCAGCAGTTTCGTACCCAACACCGGGGAGCTGTTTTTT. Translating gives CASSFVPNTGELFF.

This chain connects TRBV7-6 to TRBJ2-7, with D possibly being TRBD2 (6 bases). The CDR3 runs to 14 residues. CDR1 is SGHVS and CDR2 is FNYEAQ in the germline V gene. The ends were cut back, 5 bases at V and 5 bases at J, with 16 bases in the middle. Here the CDR3 reads CASSLPEGGDEQYF. As DNA, the CDR3 is TGTGCCAGCAGCCTCCCGGAGGGAGGAGACGAGCAGTACTTC.

In nucleotides, the CDR3 is TGTGCCAGCAGCTTCGTACAGGGGGATGGCTACACCTTC. Amino acids: CASSFVQGDGYTF. The chain combines TRBV5-6 with TRBJ1-2; 8 positions agree with TRBD1. Trimming cost V 2 bases and J 6 bases; bases outside gene matches: 3. Per germline, CDR1 SGHDT and CDR2 YYEEEE. CDR3 length equals 13 residues.

The chain couples TRBV7-8 to TRBJ1-2; the D is unclear. The CDR3 is 15 amino acids. The V end lost 5 bases, the J end lost 6 bases, and 19 bases lay between the germline ends. Looked up from germline, CDR1 is SGHVS and CDR2 is FQNEAQ. This CDR3 reads CASSPTPPITDGYTF. CDR3 DNA sequence: TGTGCCAGCAGCCCGACCCCACCAATTACGGATGGCTACACCTTC.

V is TRBV5-1 and J is TRBJ2-7, with D hard to call. Germline-derived CDR1 and CDR2 are SGHRS and YFSETQ. CDR3 length: 12 amino acids. V lost 5 bases, J lost 3 bases, and 9 bases lay in between. This CDR3 reads CASSSPNYEQYF. CDR3 bases: TGCGCCAGCAGTTCCCCGAACTACGAGCAGTACTTC.

The chain has TRBV4-2 and TRBJ2-1; D is uncertain. The ends were cut back, 2 bases at V and 6 bases at J, with 20 bases in the middle. This CDR3 spans 17 amino acids. The germline gives CDR1 LGHNA, CDR2 YNFKEQ. CDR3 DNA sequence: TGTGCCAGCAGCCAAACCTACCTACTGCCTTTGGTCAATGAGCAGTTCTTC. It specifies CASSQTYLLPLVNEQFF.